The 15 T cell receptor beta chains in this list originate from one sample, sequenced in a study of T cells after yellow fever vaccination. MiXCR, run by TCRdb on the 5' RACE reads, gives a single entry per CDR3 protein. The sample carries 250,000 to 300,000 distinct CDR3 sequences, 7.5% to 9% recorded once. Source: CD4+ T cells sorted from PBMCs, taken 5 days after the yellow fever booster vaccination. The receptors originated from a man younger than 30 who received the YFV17D yellow fever vaccine.

This clonotype was counted between two and nine times. The J gene is TRBJ2-1, the V gene TRBV11-2; D may be TRBD2 (6 bases). Trimming shortened V by 5 bases and J by 9 bases, and 14 bases separated the two germline ends. This CDR3 comprises 13 residues. The germline CDR1 and CDR2 sequences are SGHAT and FQNNGV. CDR3 amino acids: CASSRTGVGEQFF. The CDR3, as DNA: TGTGCCAGCAGCAGAACGGGGGTTGGTGAGCAGTTCTTC.

This clonotype was seen ten or more times. The CDR3 protein is CSARDGGDEQFF. The DNA for the CDR3 is TGCAGTGCTAGAGATGGTGGGGATGAGCAGTTCTTC. V usage is TRBV20-1 and J usage is TRBJ2-1; D not certain. The CDR3 runs to 12 residues. V lost 0 bases and J lost 8, with 8 bases in between. The germline gives CDR1 DFQATT, CDR2 SNEGSKA (reference sequence).

This chain links TRBV6-6 with TRBJ1-5; D unclear. V lost 0 bases and J lost 7, with 7 bases in between. This CDR3 region has 13 residues. Germline V gene sequence: CDR1 MNHNY, CDR2 SVGAGI (reference sequence). The CDR3 coding sequence is TGTGCCAGCAGTTACTCTTCTTACCAGCCCCAGCATTTT. Translation gives CASSYSSYQPQHF.

There are a few counts of this clonotype. The chain is built from TRBV6-5 and TRBJ2-1; TRBD2 agrees at 8 bases. The CDR3 spans 15 residues. V lost 5 bases, J lost 10 bases, and 13 bases stayed unmatched. Germline assignment: CDR1 MNHEY and CDR2 SVGAGI. The CDR3 loop reads CASSPLGLAVVEQFF. The CDR3 DNA is TGTGCCAGCAGTCCCCTCGGACTAGCTGTCGTCGAGCAGTTCTTC.

This clonotype was seen more than once but under ten times. This chain links TRBV9 with TRBJ2-2; TRBD2 aligns across 8 bases. CDR1 is SGDLS and CDR2 is YYNGEE in the germline V gene. The CDR3 is 16 amino acids. With 2 bases clipped from V and 4 bases from J, the junction kept 7 bases outside the gene matches. The CDR3 sequence is CASSVSGGASTGELFF. In DNA form, the CDR3 reads TGTGCCAGCAGCGTCTCCGGGGGGGCAAGCACCGGGGAGCTGTTTTTT.

This clonotype was seen repeatedly, ten times or more. J is TRBJ2-5 and V is TRBV11-2; D is unresolved. Germline V lookup: CDR1 SGHAT, CDR2 FQNNGV. V lost 1 base to trimming and J lost 1 base, with 10 bases between them. This CDR3 contains 15 residues. The CDR3 is CASSLGAVRQETQYF. The CDR3 coding sequence is TGTGCCAGCAGCTTAGGCGCCGTTCGCCAAGAGACCCAGTACTTC. The full variable domain, rest sourced from reference TRBV11-2 and TRBJ2-5, is EAGVAQSPRYKIIEKRQSVAFWCNPISGHATLYWYQQILGQGPKLLIQFQNNGVVDDSQLPKDRFSAERLKGVDSTLKIQPAKLEDSAVYLCASSLGAVRQETQYFGPGTRLLVL.

This clonotype was counted many times. CDR3 in amino acids: CASAAHGADTQYF. The CDR3 coding sequence is TGTGCCAGCGCCGCACACGGGGCAGATACGCAGTATTTT. This chain joins TRBV7-2 and TRBJ2-3; possible D gene TRBD2, 5 bases. The CDR3 is 13 residues long. Between the trimmed V and J ends, which lost 8 bases and 4 bases, there was a span of 13 bases. Germline CDR1 reads SGHTA; CDR2 reads FQGNSA.

The chain joins TRBV11-2 to TRBJ1-4; 9 bases map to TRBD1. With V trimmed by 0 bases and J by 7 bases, 3 bases remained unmatched. Germline values: CDR1 SGHAT, CDR2 FQNNGV. The CDR3 totals 15 residues. The CDR3 here is CASSLEDRGGEKLFF. For the CDR3, the DNA is TGTGCCAGCAGCTTAGAGGACAGGGGTGGTGAAAAACTGTTTTTT.

This clonotype was seen at least ten times. The rearrangement joins TRBV20-1 to TRBJ2-1; D might be TRBD2 (5 bases). V lost 0 bases to trimming and J lost 0 bases, with 15 bases between them. The CDR3 contains 17 residues. CDR1 and CDR2 from the germline V gene are DFQATT and SNEGSKA (reference sequence). CDR3 in DNA: TGCAGTGCTAGAGATGCGGGCGGGCAGGCCTCCTACAATGAGCAGTTCTTC. It specifies CSARDAGGQASYNEQFF.

The chain carries TRBV6-2 or TRBV6-3 and TRBJ2-1; TRBD2 aligns across 10 bases. This CDR3 region has 17 residues. V shed 0 bases and J 8 bases; nucleotides not matched to a gene: 10. Germline lookup yields CDR1 MNHEY and CDR2 SVGEGT. Here the CDR3 DNA reads TGTGCCAGCAGTTACTCAAAATTGGGACTAGCGTGGGATGAGCAGTTCTTC. Its protein product is CASSYSKLGLAWDEQFF.

This clonotype appeared a few times. This chain links TRBV10-3 with TRBJ1-3; TRBD1 matches 8 bases. This CDR3 contains 15 residues. CDR1 and CDR2 (germline): ENHRY, SYGVKD. Trimming cost V 10 bases and J 5 bases; bases outside gene matches: 13. CDR3 sequence: CATKTGVSNRNTIYF. CDR3 coding DNA: TGTGCCACAAAGACAGGGGTTAGCAATAGAAACACCATATATTTT.

The chain links TRBV6-1 to TRBJ2-3; either TRBD1 or TRBD2 may supply D (5 bases each). Germline loops: CDR1 MNHNS, CDR2 SASEGT. With 1 base removed from V and 8 bases from J, the gap between germline ends came to 7 bases. The CDR3 loop spans 12 amino acids. The CDR3: CASSEGGSTQYF. CDR3 in DNA: TGTGCCAGCAGTGAAGGGGGGTCTACGCAGTATTTT.

V is TRBV10-3 and J is TRBJ2-1; 9 bases line up with TRBD2. The CDR3 sequence is 15 residues long. Germline CDR1 is ENHRY and CDR2 is SYGVKD. The junction had 5 bases not matched to a gene; V was cut back by 3 bases and J by 5 bases. The CDR3 sequence is CAISDLAGGHNEQFF. CDR3 DNA sequence: TGTGCCATCAGTGATTTGGCGGGGGGGCACAATGAGCAGTTCTTC.

This clonotype was detected a few times. The chain recombines TRBV27 with TRBJ1-1; D is uncertain. Per germline, CDR1 MNHEY and CDR2 SMNVEV (reference sequence). V was cut by 0 bases and J by 3 bases, with 5 bases left in between. This CDR3 is built from 13 residues. CDR3 nucleotides: TGTGCCAGCAGTTTATCGGTGGACACTGAAGCTTTCTTT. Its translation is CASSLSVDTEAFF.

Many counts were recorded for this clonotype. For the CDR3, the DNA is TGTGCCAGCAGCTGGACGGGAAGTGGCATTCAGTACTTC. It codes for CASSWTGSGIQYF. The rearrangement uses TRBV7-9 and TRBJ2-4; TRBD2 is a possible D gene (5 bases). The CDR3 loop spans 13 amino acids. Trimming left V 4 bases short and J 9 bases short, with 13 bases between. Germline-derived CDR1 and CDR2 are SEHNR and FQNEAQ (reference sequence). Full variable domain (outside the CDR3, taken from reference TRBV7-9 and TRBJ2-4): DTGVSQNPRHKITKRGQNVTFRCDPISEHNRLYWYRQTLGQGPEFLTYFQNEAQLEKSRLLSDRFSAERPKGSFSTLEIQRTEQGDSAMYLCASSWTGSGIQYFGAGTRLSVL.